A selection of T cell receptor beta chains follows, all from one sample in a study of technical replicates of blood from several donors. Assay: immunoSEQ multiplex PCR; the TCRdb copy retains only in-frame clones and omits some. Here the sample spans 85,000 or so clones, roughly 94% being singletons. The sample was T cells isolated from PBMCs. The receptors here all came from a human donor in good health. Both conserved end residues are part of each CDR3. D genes are given only for firm matches. Some rows mark clone size as missing; the rest say once, few, many or name a class of expanded clone.

J gene	D gene	clone size	V gene	CDR3 protein	CDR3 DNA
TRBJ1-4	TRBD1	.	TRBV6-6	CASSLTGGNEKLFF	TGTGCCAGCAGTTTGACAGGGGGCAATGAAAAACTGTTTTTT
TRBJ1-1	.	.	TRBV6-5	CASTRGSNTEAFF	TGTGCCAGCACCCGAGGGTCGAACACTGAAGCTTTCTTT
TRBJ2-6	.	.	TRBV7-9	CASSPAAPSAGANVLTF	TGTGCCAGCAGCCCCGCGGCTCCAAGTGCTGGGGCCAACGTCCTGACTTTC
TRBJ2-5	TRBD2	.	TRBV14	CASSQARTRYETQYF	TGTGCCAGCAGCCAAGCTCGGACTAGGTACGAGACCCAGTACTTC
TRBJ2-1	.	.	TRBV7-9	CASSLFLFLNNEQFF	TGTGCCAGCAGCTTATTTCTATTCCTTAACAATGAGCAGTTCTTC
TRBJ2-7	TRBD2	.	TRBV10-3	CAISVPRGLAGEVQYF	TGTGCCATCAGTGTGCCCCGGGGACTAGCGGGAGAGGTGCAGTACTTC
TRBJ2-5	.	.	TRBV5-1	CASSSHLETQYF	TGCGCCAGCAGCTCCCATTTGGAGACCCAGTACTTC
TRBJ2-5	TRBD1	.	TRBV5-1	CASSTGQGGGRGQETQYF	TGCGCCAGCAGCACGGGACAGGGAGGAGGTAGAGGACAAGAGACCCAGTACTTC
TRBJ2-7	TRBD2	.	TRBV27	CASRLSGGSSYEQYF	TGTGCCAGCAGGTTGTCTGGCGGGAGTTCCTACGAGCAGTACTTC
TRBJ2-1	TRBD1	.	TRBV7-2	CASSGRTGNEQFF	TGTGCCAGCAGCGGGCGGACAGGGAATGAGCAGTTCTTC
TRBJ2-7	TRBD1	.	TRBV28	CASSLSPVDREYEQYF	TGTGCCAGCAGTTTATCCCCCGTCGACAGGGAATACGAGCAGTACTTC
TRBJ2-1	.	.	TRBV10-1	CASSEGSKANEQFF	TGCGCCAGCAGTGAGGGGTCCAAAGCGAATGAGCAGTTCTTC
TRBJ1-5	.	.	TRBV21-1	CASSSIMGQRLPLKNQPQHF	TGTGCCAGCAGCTCCATTATGGGACAGAGGCTTCCTTTAAAGAATCAGCCCCAGCATTTT
TRBJ1-1	TRBD1	once	TRBV2	CASTTGRRGTEAFF	TGTGCCAGCACGACAGGGAGACGAGGGACTGAAGCTTTCTTT
TRBJ1-1	.	.	TRBV27	CASSLFGTRVEAFF	TGTGCCAGCAGTTTATTCGGGACAAGGGTTGAAGCTTTCTTT
TRBJ2-1	.	.	TRBV13	CASSSPLRFDRYNEQFF	TGTGCCAGCAGCTCCCCCCTTAGGTTCGACAGATACAATGAGCAGTTCTTC
TRBJ2-5	TRBD2	.	TRBV7-2	CASSPQISGLGETQYF	TGTGCCAGCAGCCCCCAGATTTCAGGACTAGGGGAGACCCAGTACTTC
TRBJ2-2	.	.	TRBV9	CASGPGVGGGELFF	TGTGCCAGCGGCCCGGGAGTTGGGGGCGGGGAGCTGTTTTTT
TRBJ1-4	.	.	TRBV6-5	CASSYGRADEKLFF	TGTGCCAGCAGTTACGGCAGGGCGGATGAAAAACTGTTTTTT
TRBJ2-7	TRBD2	.	TRBV2	CASSTSGGHYEQYF	TGTGCCAGCAGCACTAGCGGGGGGCACTACGAGCAGTACTTC
TRBJ2-1	.	.	TRBV4-1	CASSPNRARVSYNEQFF	TGCGCCAGCAGCCCGAACAGGGCGCGGGTTTCCTACAATGAGCAGTTCTTC
TRBJ1-1	.	once	TRBV19	CASSIVGVTEAFF	TGTGCCAGTAGTATCGTAGGAGTAACTGAAGCTTTCTTT
TRBJ2-7	.	.	TRBV18	CASSPEGTYEQYF	TGTGCCAGCTCACCGGAGGGAACCTACGAGCAGTACTTC
TRBJ2-2	.	once	TRBV5-5	CASRPGSTGELFF	TGTGCCAGCAGACCAGGGTCCACCGGGGAGCTGTTTTTT
TRBJ1-1	.	.	TRBV6-5	CASSYVGATEAFF	TGTGCCAGCAGTTACGTGGGGGCAACTGAAGCTTTCTTT